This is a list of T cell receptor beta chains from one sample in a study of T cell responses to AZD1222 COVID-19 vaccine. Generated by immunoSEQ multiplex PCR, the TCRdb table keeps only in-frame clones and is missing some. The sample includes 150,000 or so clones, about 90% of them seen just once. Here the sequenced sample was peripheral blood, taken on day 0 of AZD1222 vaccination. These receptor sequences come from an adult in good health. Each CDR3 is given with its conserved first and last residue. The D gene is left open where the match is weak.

CDR3 DNA: TGTGCCAGCTCACCAGGGGCCCAGTATGGCTACACCTTC
CDR3 protein: CASSPGAQYGYTF
V gene: TRBV18
J gene: TRBJ1-2
D gene: .

CDR3 DNA: TGTGCCAGCAGCCGGACAGGGGTTGGCAATTCACCCCTCCACTTT
CDR3 protein: CASSRTGVGNSPLHF
V gene: TRBV3-1/TRBV3-2
J gene: TRBJ1-6
D gene: TRBD1

CDR3 DNA: TGTGCCAGCAGCCCCGTAGGGGGAGGGGGCAGTCAGCCCCAGCATTTT
CDR3 protein: CASSPVGGGGSQPQHF
V gene: TRBV7-2
J gene: TRBJ1-5
D gene: TRBD1

CDR3 DNA: TGTGCCAGCAGCCTCCCCCCACTCGATGGCTACACCTTC
CDR3 protein: CASSLPPLDGYTF
V gene: TRBV28
J gene: TRBJ1-2
D gene: .

CDR3 DNA: TGTGCCAGCAGCCCGGGATCCTCGAGCAATCAGCCCCAGCATTTT
CDR3 protein: CASSPGSSSNQPQHF
V gene: TRBV7-9
J gene: TRBJ1-5
D gene: .

CDR3 DNA: TGTGCCAGCAGAATCGACAGGGGGCATTCTGAAGCTTTCTTT
CDR3 protein: CASRIDRGHSEAFF
V gene: TRBV28
J gene: TRBJ1-1
D gene: TRBD1

CDR3 DNA: TGTGCCACCAGTGATTTGCGGGGCCTAGAGACAGGGGGCGAAGTGTACGGAAACACCATATATTTT
CDR3 protein: CATSDLRGLETGGEVYGNTIYF
V gene: TRBV24-1
J gene: TRBJ1-3
D gene: TRBD1

CDR3 DNA: TGTGCCAGCAGTCCTTTAGGGGGACCTAACAATGAGCAGTTCTTC
CDR3 protein: CASSPLGGPNNEQFF
V gene: TRBV2
J gene: TRBJ2-1
D gene: .

CDR3 DNA: TGCGCCAGCAGCGTCGCTAGCGGGAGTGGTGAGCAGTTCTTC
CDR3 protein: CASSVASGSGEQFF
V gene: TRBV5-1
J gene: TRBJ2-1
D gene: TRBD2

CDR3 DNA: TGTGCCATCAGTGATCCCGGACAGGCTTTCGACGAGCAGTACTTC
CDR3 protein: CAISDPGQAFDEQYF
V gene: TRBV10-3
J gene: TRBJ2-7
D gene: TRBD1